This T cell receptor beta chain was observed in a study of blood T cell repertoires in COVID-19. Study summary: Collection of acute and convalescent COVID-19 samples took place in the United States, Italy and Spain. PBMCs, B-cell-depleted T cells, or T cells provided the cDNA or gDNA that made up the material.

In the authors' workflow: Amplified reference gene primers provided the basis for estimating nucleated cell counts. Profiling relied on immunoSEQ multiplex PCR, and the TCRdb table lists in-frame clones only, not all of them. That table furnishes V, J and clone size, whereas the DNA furnished D and trimming. In the table there are about 220,000 clones, under 90% of which are singletons. The specimen was peripheral blood. This sequence originates from a woman older than 75 with acute or convalescent COVID-19.

The DNA for the CDR3 is TGTGCCAGCAACCTAGGAGGGACCGAGACCTACGAGCAGTACTTC. It encodes CASNLGGTETYEQYF. V usage is TRBV2 and J usage is TRBJ2-7, with a tentative D call TRBD2 (6 bases). The CDR3 runs 15 residues. The germline V and J ends were trimmed by 7 bases and 2 bases, with 18 bases remaining between them. Per the germline V gene, CDR1 is SNHLY and CDR2 is FYNNEI.